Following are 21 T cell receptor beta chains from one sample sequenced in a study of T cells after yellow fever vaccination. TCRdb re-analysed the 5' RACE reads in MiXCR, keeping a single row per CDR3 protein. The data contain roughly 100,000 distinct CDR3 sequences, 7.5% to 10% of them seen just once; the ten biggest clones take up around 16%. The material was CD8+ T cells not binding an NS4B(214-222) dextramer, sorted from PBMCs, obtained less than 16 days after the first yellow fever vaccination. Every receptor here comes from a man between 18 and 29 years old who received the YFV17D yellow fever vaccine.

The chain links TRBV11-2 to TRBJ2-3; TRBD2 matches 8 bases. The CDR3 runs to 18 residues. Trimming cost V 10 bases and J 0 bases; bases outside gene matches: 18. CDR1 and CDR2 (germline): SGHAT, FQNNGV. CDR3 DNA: TGTGCCACCGCCTCACCACCCAGCGGGGGCTTCAGCACAGATACGCAGTATTTT. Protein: CATASPPSGGFSTDTQYF. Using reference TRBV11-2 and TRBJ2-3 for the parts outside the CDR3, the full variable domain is EAGVAQSPRYKIIEKRQSVAFWCNPISGHATLYWYQQILGQGPKLLIQFQNNGVVDDSQLPKDRFSAERLKGVDSTLKIQPAKLEDSAVYLCATASPPSGGFSTDTQYFGPGTRLTVL.

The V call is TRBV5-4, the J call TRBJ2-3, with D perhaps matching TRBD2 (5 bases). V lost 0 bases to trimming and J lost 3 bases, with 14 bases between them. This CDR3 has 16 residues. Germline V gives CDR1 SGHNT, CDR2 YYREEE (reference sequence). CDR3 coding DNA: TGTGCCAGCAGCTTGGGAGCGGCGGGCAGTACAGATACGCAGTATTTT. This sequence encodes CASSLGAAGSTDTQYF.

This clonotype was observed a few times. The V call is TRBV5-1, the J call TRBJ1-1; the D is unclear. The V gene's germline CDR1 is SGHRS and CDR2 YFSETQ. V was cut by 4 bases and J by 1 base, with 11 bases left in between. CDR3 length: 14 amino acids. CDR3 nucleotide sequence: TGCGCCAGCAGCCCCGGTTATAAGAACACTGAAGCTTTCTTT. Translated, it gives CASSPGYKNTEAFF.

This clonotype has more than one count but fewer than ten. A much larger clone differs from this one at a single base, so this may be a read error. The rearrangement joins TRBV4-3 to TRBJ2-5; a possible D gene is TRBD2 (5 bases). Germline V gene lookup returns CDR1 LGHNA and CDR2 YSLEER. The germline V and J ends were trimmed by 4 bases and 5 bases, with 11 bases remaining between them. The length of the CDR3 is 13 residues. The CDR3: CASSRGQHETQYF. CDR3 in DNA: TGCGCCAGCAGCCGCGGGCAGCACGAGACCCAGTACTTC.

CDR3 residues: CASSAHYRQPQHF. CDR3 DNA: TGTGCCAGCAGTGCCCATTATAGGCAGCCCCAGCATTTT. This chain joins TRBV6-1 and TRBJ1-5; D uncertain. V gave up 4 bases and J gave up 7 bases, with 11 bases separating them. Germline values: CDR1 MNHNS, CDR2 SASEGT. The CDR3 runs 13 residues.

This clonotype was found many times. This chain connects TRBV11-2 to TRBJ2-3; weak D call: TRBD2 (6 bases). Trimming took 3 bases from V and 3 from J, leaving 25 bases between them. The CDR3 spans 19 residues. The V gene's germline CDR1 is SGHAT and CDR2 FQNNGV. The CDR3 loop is CASSFQPPMGGEVTDTQYF. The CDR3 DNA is TGTGCCAGCAGCTTCCAACCCCCCATGGGCGGGGAAGTTACAGATACGCAGTATTTT.

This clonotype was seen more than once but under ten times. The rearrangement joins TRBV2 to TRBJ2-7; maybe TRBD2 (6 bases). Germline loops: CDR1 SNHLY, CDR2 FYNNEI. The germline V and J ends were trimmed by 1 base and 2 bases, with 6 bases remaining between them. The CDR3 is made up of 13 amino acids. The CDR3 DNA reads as TGTGCCAGCAGTGAAGGCGGGACCTACGAGCAGTACTTC. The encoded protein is CASSEGGTYEQYF.

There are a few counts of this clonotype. CDR3 sequence: CASTPAVSGGEGDTQYF. The CDR3 nucleotides read TGTGCCAGCACACCCGCAGTTTCAGGGGGCGAGGGAGATACGCAGTATTTT. The chain links TRBV12-3 or TRBV12-4 to TRBJ2-3; 8 nucleotides align to TRBD1. CDR3 length: 17 residues. V was clipped by 7 bases and J by 5 bases; unmatched bases: 17.

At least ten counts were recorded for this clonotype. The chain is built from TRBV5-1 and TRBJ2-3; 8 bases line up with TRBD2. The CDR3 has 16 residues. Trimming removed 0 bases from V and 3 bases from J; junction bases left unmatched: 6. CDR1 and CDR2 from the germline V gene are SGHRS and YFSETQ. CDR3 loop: CASSLAERGTTDTQYF. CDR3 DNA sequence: TGCGCCAGCAGCTTGGCCGAGCGGGGGACTACAGATACGCAGTATTTT.

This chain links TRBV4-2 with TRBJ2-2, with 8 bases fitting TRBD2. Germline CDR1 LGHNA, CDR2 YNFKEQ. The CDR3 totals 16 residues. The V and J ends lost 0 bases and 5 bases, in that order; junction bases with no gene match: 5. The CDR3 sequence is CASSQEDSGETGELFF. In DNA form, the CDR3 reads TGTGCCAGCAGCCAAGAGGATAGCGGGGAGACCGGGGAGCTGTTTTTT.

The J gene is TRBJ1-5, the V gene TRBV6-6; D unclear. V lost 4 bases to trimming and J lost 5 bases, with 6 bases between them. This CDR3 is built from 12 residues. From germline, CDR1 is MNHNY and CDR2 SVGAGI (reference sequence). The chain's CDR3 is CASSWPHQPQHF. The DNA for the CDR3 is TGTGCCAGCAGTTGGCCCCATCAGCCCCAGCATTTT.

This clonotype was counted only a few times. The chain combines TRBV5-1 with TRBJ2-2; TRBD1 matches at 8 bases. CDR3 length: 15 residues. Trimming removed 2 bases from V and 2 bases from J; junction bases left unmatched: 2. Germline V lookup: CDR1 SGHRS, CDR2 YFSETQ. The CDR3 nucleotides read TGCGCCAGCAGCTTCGGACAGGGAAACACCGGGGAGCTGTTTTTT. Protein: CASSFGQGNTGELFF.

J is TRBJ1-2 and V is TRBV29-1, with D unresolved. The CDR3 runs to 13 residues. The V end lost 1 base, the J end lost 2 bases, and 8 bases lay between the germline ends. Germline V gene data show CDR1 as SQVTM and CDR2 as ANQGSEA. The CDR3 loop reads CSVEGGVNYGYTF. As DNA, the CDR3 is TGCAGCGTTGAAGGCGGGGTCAACTATGGCTACACCTTC.

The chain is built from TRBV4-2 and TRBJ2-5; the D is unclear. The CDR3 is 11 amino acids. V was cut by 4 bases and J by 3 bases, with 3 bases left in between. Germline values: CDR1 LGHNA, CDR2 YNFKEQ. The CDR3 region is CASSRKETQYF. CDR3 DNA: TGTGCCAGCAGCCGTAAAGAGACCCAGTACTTC.

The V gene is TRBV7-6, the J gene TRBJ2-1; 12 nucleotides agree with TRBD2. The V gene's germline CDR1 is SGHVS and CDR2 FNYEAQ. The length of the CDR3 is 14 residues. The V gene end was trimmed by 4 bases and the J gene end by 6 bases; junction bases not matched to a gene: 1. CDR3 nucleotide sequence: TGTGCCAGCAGCTCTAGCGGGGGGGGCAATGAGCAGTTCTTC. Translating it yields CASSSSGGGNEQFF.

The CDR3 loop is CASSLTGGPMEPQHF. As DNA, the CDR3 is TGTGCCAGCAGCTTAACAGGAGGCCCCATGGAGCCCCAGCATTTT. The chain joins TRBV7-3 to TRBJ1-5; D not resolved. V lost 0 bases, J lost 8 bases, and 14 bases lay in between. The germline CDR1 and CDR2 sequences are SGHTA and FQGTGA. The length of the CDR3 is 15 residues. The variable domain in full, with the rest retrieved from reference TRBV7-3 and TRBJ1-5, is GAGVSQTPSNKVTEKGKYVELRCDPISGHTALYWYRQSLGQGPEFLIYFQGTGAADDSGLPNDRFFAVRPEGSVSTLKIQRTERGDSAVYLCASSLTGGPMEPQHFGDGTRLSIL.

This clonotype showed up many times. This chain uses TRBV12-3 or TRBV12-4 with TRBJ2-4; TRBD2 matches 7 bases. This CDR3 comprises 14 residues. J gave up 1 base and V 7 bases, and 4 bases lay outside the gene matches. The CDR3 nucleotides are TGTGCCAGCACCTTGGGGGGGGCCAAAAACATTCAGTACTTC. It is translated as CASTLGGAKNIQYF.

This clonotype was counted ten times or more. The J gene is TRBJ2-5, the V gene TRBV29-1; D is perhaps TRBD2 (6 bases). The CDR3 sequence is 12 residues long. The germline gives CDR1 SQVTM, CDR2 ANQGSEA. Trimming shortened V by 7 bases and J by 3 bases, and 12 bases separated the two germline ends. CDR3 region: CSANGGKETQYF. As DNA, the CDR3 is TGCAGCGCAAACGGGGGAAAAGAGACCCAGTACTTC.

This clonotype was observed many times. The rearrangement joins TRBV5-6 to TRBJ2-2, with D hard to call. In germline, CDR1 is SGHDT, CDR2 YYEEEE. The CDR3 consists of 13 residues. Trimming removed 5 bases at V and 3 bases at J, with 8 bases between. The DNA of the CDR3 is TGTGCCAGCAGTCCAGAGGACACCGGGGAGCTGTTTTTT. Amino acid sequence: CASSPEDTGELFF.

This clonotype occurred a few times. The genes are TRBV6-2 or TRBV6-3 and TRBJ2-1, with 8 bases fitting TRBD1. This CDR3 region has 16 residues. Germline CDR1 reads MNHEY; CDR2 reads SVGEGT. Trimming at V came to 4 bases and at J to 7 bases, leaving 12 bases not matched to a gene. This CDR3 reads CASSFNDRGVWNEQFF. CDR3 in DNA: TGTGCCAGCAGTTTCAATGACAGGGGCGTCTGGAATGAGCAGTTCTTC.

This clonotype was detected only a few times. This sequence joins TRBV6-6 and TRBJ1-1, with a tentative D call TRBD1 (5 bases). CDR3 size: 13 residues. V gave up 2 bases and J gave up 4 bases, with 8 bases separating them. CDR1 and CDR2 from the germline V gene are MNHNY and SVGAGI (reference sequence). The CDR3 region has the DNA TGTGCCAGCAGTTACGGGGGGTTCACTGAAGCTTTCTTT. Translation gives CASSYGGFTEAFF.